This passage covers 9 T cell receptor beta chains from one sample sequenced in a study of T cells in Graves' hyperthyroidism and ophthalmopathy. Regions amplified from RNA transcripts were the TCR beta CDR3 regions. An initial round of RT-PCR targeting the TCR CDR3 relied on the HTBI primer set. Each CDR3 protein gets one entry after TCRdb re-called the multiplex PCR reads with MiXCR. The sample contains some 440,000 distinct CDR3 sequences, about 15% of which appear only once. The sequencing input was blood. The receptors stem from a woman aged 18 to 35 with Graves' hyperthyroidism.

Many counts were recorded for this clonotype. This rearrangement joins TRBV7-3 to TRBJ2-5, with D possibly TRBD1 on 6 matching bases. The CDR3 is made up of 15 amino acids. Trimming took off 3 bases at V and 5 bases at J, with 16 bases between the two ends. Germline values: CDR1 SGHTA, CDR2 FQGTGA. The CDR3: CASSLSSGDGETQYF. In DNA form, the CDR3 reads TGTGCCAGCAGCTTGTCATCAGGGGATGGGGAGACCCAGTACTTC.

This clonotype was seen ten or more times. CDR3 coding DNA: TGTGCCAGCAGCCAAAGACTAGCGGGAGTTGGAGAGACCCAGTACTTC. Encoded protein: CASSQRLAGVGETQYF. This chain uses TRBV3-1 with TRBJ2-5, with TRBD2 matching 12 bases. V shed 2 bases, J shed 4 bases, and the junction held 5 bases outside the gene matches. This CDR3 contains 16 residues. Germline values: CDR1 LGHDT, CDR2 YNNKEL (reference sequence).

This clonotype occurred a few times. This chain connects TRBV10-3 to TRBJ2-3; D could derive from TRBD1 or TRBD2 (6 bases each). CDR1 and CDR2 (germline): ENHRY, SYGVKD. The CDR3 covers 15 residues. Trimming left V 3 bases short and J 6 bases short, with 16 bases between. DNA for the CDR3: TGTGCCATCAGTGAAGAGAACAGGGCGGGGGATACGCAGTATTTT. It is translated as CAISEENRAGDTQYF.

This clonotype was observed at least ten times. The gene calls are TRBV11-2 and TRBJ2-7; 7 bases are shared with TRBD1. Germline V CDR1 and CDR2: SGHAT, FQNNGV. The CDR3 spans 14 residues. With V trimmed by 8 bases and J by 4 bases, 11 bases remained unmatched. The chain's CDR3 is CASGYPRQGYEQYF. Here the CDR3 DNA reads TGTGCCAGCGGATACCCTCGACAGGGATACGAGCAGTACTTC.

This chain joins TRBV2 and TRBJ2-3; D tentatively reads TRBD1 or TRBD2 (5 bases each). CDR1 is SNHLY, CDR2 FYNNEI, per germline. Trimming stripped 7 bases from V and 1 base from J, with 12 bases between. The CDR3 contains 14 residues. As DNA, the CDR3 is TGTGCCAGCACGGGGCAGCACGGCACAGATACGCAGTATTTT. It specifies CASTGQHGTDTQYF. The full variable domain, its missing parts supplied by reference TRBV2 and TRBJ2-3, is EPEVTQTPSHQVTQMGQEVILRCVPISNHLYFYWYRQILGQKVEFLVSFYNNEISEKSEIFDDQFSVERPDGSNFTLKIRSTKLEDSAMYFCASTGQHGTDTQYFGPGTRLTVL.

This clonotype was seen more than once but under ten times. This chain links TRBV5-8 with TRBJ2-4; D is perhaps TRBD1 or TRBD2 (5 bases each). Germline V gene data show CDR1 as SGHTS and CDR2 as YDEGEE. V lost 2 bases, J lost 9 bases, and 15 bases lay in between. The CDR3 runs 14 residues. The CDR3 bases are TGTGCCAGCAGCTTTCGTGGGACGCCGGGCATTCAGTACTTC. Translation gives CASSFRGTPGIQYF.

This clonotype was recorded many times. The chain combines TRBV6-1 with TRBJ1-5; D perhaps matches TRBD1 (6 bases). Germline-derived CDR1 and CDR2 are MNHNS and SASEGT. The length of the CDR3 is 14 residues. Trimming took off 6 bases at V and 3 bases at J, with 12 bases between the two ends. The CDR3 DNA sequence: TGTGCCAGCAGCGGACAGTTTAACAATCAGCCCCAGCATTTT. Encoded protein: CASSGQFNNQPQHF.

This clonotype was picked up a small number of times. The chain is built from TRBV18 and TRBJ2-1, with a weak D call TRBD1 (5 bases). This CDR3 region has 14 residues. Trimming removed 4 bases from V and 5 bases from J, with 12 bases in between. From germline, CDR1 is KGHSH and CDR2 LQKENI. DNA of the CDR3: TGTGCCAGCTCACAATTAGGACAAAACAATGAGCAGTTCTTC. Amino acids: CASSQLGQNNEQFF.

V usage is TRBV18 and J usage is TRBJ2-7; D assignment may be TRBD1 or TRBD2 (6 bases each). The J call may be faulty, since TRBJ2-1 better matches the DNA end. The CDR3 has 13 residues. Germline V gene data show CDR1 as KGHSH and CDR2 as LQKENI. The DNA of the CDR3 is TGTGCCAGCTCACCTTCCGGGGGCTACGAGCAGTTCTTC. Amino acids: CASSPSGGYEQFF.